In its sample, the clone carrying this T cell receptor (beta chain) was seen a few times. Antigen specificity is unknown. This entry is derived from a study of siplizumab effects on memory and regulatory T cells. General study findings and limits: A naive or memory phenotype could not be assigned to roughly 75-96% of the proliferating CD4+ or CD8+ clones.

Here immunoSEQ multiplex PCR was the method, and the copy in TCRdb shows in-frame clones only, minus some. The sample yields about 110,000 clones, just over 90% seen once. The material sequenced was Tregs sorted from blood. The receptor was derived from a human donor in good health.

CDR3 amino acids: CASSPTGHYGYTF. The DNA for the CDR3 is TGTGCCAGCAGTCCTACAGGGCACTATGGCTACACCTTC. This chain joins TRBV11-2 and TRBJ1-2, with a weak D call TRBD1 (6 bases). Germline V lookup: CDR1 SGHAT, CDR2 FQNNGV. This CDR3 has 13 residues. V lost 6 bases, J lost 3 bases, and 11 bases lay in between.